The 9 T cell receptor beta chains below were found in one sample sequenced in a study of T cell responses to AZD1222 COVID-19 vaccine. TCRdb keeps only in-frame clones here, not all; method: immunoSEQ multiplex PCR. The sample holds fewer than 150,000 clones, around 84% seen once. The starting material was peripheral blood, obtained on day 0 of AZD1222 vaccination. The origin of the receptors is an adult in good health.

This chain connects TRBV6-6 to TRBJ2-1; D possibly corresponds to TRBD2 (6 bases). The V gene's germline CDR1 is MNHNY and CDR2 SVGAGI (reference sequence). This CDR3 contains 14 residues. Between the trimmed V and J ends, which lost 5 bases and 7 bases, there was a span of 15 bases. CDR3 in DNA: TGTGCCAGCAGTCTGCGGGGAGCGGTTAATGAGCAGTTCTTC. Translating gives CASSLRGAVNEQFF.

The genes are TRBV19 and TRBJ2-1; a possible D gene is TRBD2 (7 bases). Germline V CDR1 and CDR2: LNHDA, SQIVND (reference sequence). The length of the CDR3 is 16 residues. V lost 10 bases, J lost 0 bases, and 19 bases lay in between. CDR3 sequence reads: CANKGRGAVSYNEQFF. The CDR3, as DNA: TGTGCCAATAAGGGTCGGGGGGCGGTCTCCTACAATGAGCAGTTCTTC.

This clone occurred once. The gene calls are TRBV24-1 and TRBJ2-1, with 9 bases identical to TRBD2. Per the germline V gene, CDR1 is KGHDR and CDR2 is SFDVKD. This CDR3 has 17 residues. V dropped 4 bases and J dropped 7; count of bases not matched to a gene: 13. CDR3 bases: TGTGCCACCAGTGACCCCGGAGGGCGGGGGGGCTGGAATGAGCAGTTCTTC. Its translation is CATSDPGGRGGWNEQFF.

The chain joins TRBV11-2 to TRBJ1-2; D might be TRBD1 (5 bases). This CDR3 spans 13 amino acids. Between the trimmed V and J ends, which lost 0 bases and 8 bases, there was a span of 10 bases. Looked up from germline, CDR1 is SGHAT and CDR2 is FQNNGV. CDR3 loop: CASSLDLGDGYTF. The CDR3 coding sequence is TGTGCCAGCAGCTTAGATCTGGGGGACGGCTACACCTTC.

The rearrangement joins TRBV4-1 to TRBJ2-2; D remains unclear. The CDR3 extends over 15 amino acids. V lost 1 base and J 5 bases, leaving 11 bases between the germline ends. Germline V CDR1 and CDR2: MGHRA, YSYEKL. The DNA of the CDR3 is TGCGCCAGCAGCCAAGTGGAGACAAGGACCGGGGAGCTGTTTTTT. This encodes CASSQVETRTGELFF.

The chain is built from TRBV19 and TRBJ1-1; D remains ambiguous. The CDR3 is 15 residues long. V was clipped by 4 bases and J by 4 bases, with 16 bases between them. CDR1 is LNHDA, CDR2 SQIVND, per germline (reference sequence). For the CDR3, the DNA is TGTGCCAGTAGTACCCCGTCGTTGGGGAGCACTGAAGCTTTCTTT. Translating it yields CASSTPSLGSTEAFF.

The genes are TRBV5-1 and TRBJ2-7; possibly TRBD2 for D (6 bases). Trimming took 4 bases from V and 6 from J, leaving 20 bases between them. In germline, CDR1 is SGHRS, CDR2 YFSETQ. CDR3 length: 15 residues. The chain's CDR3 is CASSPRDGGTGEQYF. The CDR3 bases are TGCGCCAGCAGCCCCCGGGACGGGGGTACGGGCGAGCAGTACTTC.

The chain joins TRBV5-5 to TRBJ1-2; 9 nucleotides match TRBD1. This CDR3 spans 14 amino acids. The V segment lost 4 bases and the J segment 7 bases; nucleotides outside the gene matches: 8. Looked up from germline, CDR1 is SGHKS and CDR2 is YYEKEE (reference sequence). CDR3 coding DNA: TGTGCCAGCAGCCATACAGGGGGCCAAGGTGGCTACACCTTC. As protein: CASSHTGGQGGYTF.

The rearrangement joins TRBV6-1 to TRBJ1-5; unclear D gene. Germline CDR1 MNHNS, CDR2 SASEGT. The length of the CDR3 is 15 residues. Trimming removed 2 bases from V and 3 bases from J, with 11 bases in between. The CDR3 sequence is CASSEFPLPNQPQHF. For the CDR3, the DNA is TGTGCCAGCAGTGAATTCCCCCTTCCCAATCAGCCCCAGCATTTT.